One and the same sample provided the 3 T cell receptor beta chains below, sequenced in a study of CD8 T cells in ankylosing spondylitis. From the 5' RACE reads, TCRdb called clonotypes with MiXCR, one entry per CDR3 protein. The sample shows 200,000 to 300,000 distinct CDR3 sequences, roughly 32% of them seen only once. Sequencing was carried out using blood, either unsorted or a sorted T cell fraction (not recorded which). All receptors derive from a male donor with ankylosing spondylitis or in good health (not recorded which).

CDR3 coding DNA: TGCAGTGCTTTACAGGGAACTAGCACAGATACGCAGTATTTT. Protein: CSALQGTSTDTQYF. The V call is TRBV20-1, the J call TRBJ2-3, with TRBD1 as a possible D gene (6 bases). Trimming shortened V by 5 bases and J by 0 bases, and 12 bases separated the two germline ends. From germline, CDR1 is DFQATT and CDR2 SNEGSKA (reference sequence). This CDR3 is built from 14 residues.

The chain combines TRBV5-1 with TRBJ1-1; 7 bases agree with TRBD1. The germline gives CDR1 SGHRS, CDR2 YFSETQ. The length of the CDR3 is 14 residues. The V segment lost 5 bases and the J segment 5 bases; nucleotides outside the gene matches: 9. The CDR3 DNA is TGCGCCAGCAGGTCAAGGGGGCAAGATACTGAAGCTTTCTTT. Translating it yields CASRSRGQDTEAFF.

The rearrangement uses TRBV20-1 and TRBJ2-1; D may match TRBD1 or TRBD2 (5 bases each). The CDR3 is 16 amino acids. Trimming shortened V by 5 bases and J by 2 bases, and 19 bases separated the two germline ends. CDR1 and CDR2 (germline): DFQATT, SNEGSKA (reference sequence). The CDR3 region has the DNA TGCAGTGCTTCAGATCCGGGACGGCCAACCTACAATGAGCAGTTCTTC. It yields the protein CSASDPGRPTYNEQFF.